Below are 4 T cell receptor beta chains sequenced from a single sample in a study of blood T cell repertoires in COVID-19. Profiling relied on immunoSEQ multiplex PCR, and the TCRdb table lists in-frame clones only, not all of them. Among roughly 53,000 clones listed, around 84% were seen once. Sequenced: peripheral blood. Receptor source: a man aged 50 to 60 with acute or convalescent COVID-19.

The V gene is TRBV11-2, the J gene TRBJ2-5, with D tentatively TRBD2 (5 bases). CDR1 and CDR2 (germline): SGHAT, FQNNGV. The CDR3 length is 14 residues. Trimming left V 1 base short and J 1 base short, with 7 bases between. Written as DNA, the CDR3 is TGTGCCAGCAGCTTAGGCAGCGGCCAAGAGACCCAGTACTTC. This translates into CASSLGSGQETQYF. Full variable domain (missing parts from reference TRBV11-2 and TRBJ2-5): EAGVAQSPRYKIIEKRQSVAFWCNPISGHATLYWYQQILGQGPKLLIQFQNNGVVDDSQLPKDRFSAERLKGVDSTLKIQPAKLEDSAVYLCASSLGSGQETQYFGPGTRLLVL.

V gene TRBV19 combines with J gene TRBJ1-6, with 7 bases identical to TRBD1. V gave up 6 bases and J gave up 7 bases; unmatched junction bases: 6. Germline values: CDR1 LNHDA, CDR2 SQIVND (reference sequence). The CDR3 spans 14 residues. Written as DNA, the CDR3 is TGTGCCAGTAGACAGGGGTTGTCGAATTCACCCCTCCACTTT. The encoded protein is CASRQGLSNSPLHF.

The CDR3 is CASSQVRAGGPGETQYF. The CDR3 nucleotides are TGTGCCAGCAGCCAAGTTCGAGCGGGAGGCCCGGGGGAGACCCAGTACTTC. The chain recombines TRBV4-2 with TRBJ2-5; 9 bases line up with TRBD2. The CDR3 is 17 residues long. Looked up from germline, CDR1 is LGHNA and CDR2 is YNFKEQ. The junction had 11 bases not matched to a gene; V was cut back by 1 base and J by 5 bases.

The chain recombines TRBV6-1 with TRBJ2-7, with 8 bases aligning to TRBD1. The CDR3 totals 14 residues. Trimming took 3 bases from V and 7 from J; bases not matched to a gene: 8. CDR1 and CDR2 (germline): MNHNS, SASEGT. The CDR3 region is CASSDRGHRGEQYF. In DNA form, the CDR3 reads TGTGCCAGCAGTGACAGGGGGCACCGGGGGGAGCAGTACTTC.